The rows below give T cell receptor beta chains drawn from one sample of a study of T-cell reconstitution after alpha-beta-depleted transplantation in children. TCRdb independently ran MiXCR on the PCR reads; one entry per CDR3 protein. The sample includes around 370,000 distinct CDR3 sequences, around 15% seen only once; the top ten take roughly 40%. The sample consisted of PBMCs, mostly from graft donor cells, taken 360 days after TCRalphabeta/CD19-depleted stem cell transplant. The receptors were gathered from a male patient aged 2-10 years who had a stem cell transplant for acute lymphoblastic leukemia, so the T cells may come from the graft donor. The CDR3 runs from the conserved cysteine through the conserved F or W. A clone size is listed for some rows: how often the clone was seen (once, few, many), or a class if it is expanded.

TRBJ2-7,.,TRBV12-3/TRBV12-4,CASSLQGVREQYF
TRBJ2-1,.,TRBV7-9,CASSPSVPSEQDDEQFF
TRBJ2-3,many,TRBV28,CASSLFDPGLARGGTTDTQYF
TRBJ2-7,few,TRBV4-1,CASSHLTSGGLGSLYEQYF
TRBJ2-7,many,TRBV11-1,CASSLVRPWPTREYTSYEQYF
TRBJ2-7,few,TRBV4-3,CASSPETSGSLSSYEQYF
TRBJ2-7,.,TRBV7-9,CALGASGHEQYF
TRBJ2-3,few,TRBV9,CASSVGHHRDTQYF
TRBJ2-3,many,TRBV3-1,CASSQEGQEAPGSTDTQYF
TRBJ1-1,.,TRBV6-1,CASRVKGGTEAFF
TRBJ1-2,few,TRBV4-2,CASSQPGQRNYGYTF
TRBJ2-7,once,TRBV6-2/TRBV6-3,CASSPGLRAYEQYF
TRBJ2-1,.,TRBV29-1,CSVGGVRLTSSYNEQFF
TRBJ2-5,.,TRBV4-1,CASSHGLAGPGETQYF
TRBJ2-3,.,TRBV18,CASSPSGRYTDTQYF
TRBJ1-1,.,TRBV4-3,CASSHGEIAFF
TRBJ1-5,.,TRBV29-1,CSVAAGTGHQPQHF
TRBJ2-3,.,TRBV7-6,CASSLDLGIANTQYF
TRBJ2-3,.,TRBV27,CASSTKRQGPSTDTQYF
TRBJ2-7,.,TRBV7-9,CASSSSGSIPNF
TRBJ2-7,.,TRBV3-1,CASSQAGVYEQYF
TRBJ2-5,.,TRBV10-3,CAISDKETQYF
TRBJ2-7,once,TRBV7-2,CASSGRDSQYYEQYF
TRBJ2-3,few,TRBV4-2,CASSQELSGYTDTQYF
TRBJ2-5,.,TRBV7-9,CASSLGWPSQETQYF
TRBJ2-7,.,TRBV4-3,CASSQDNGLAYEQYF
TRBJ2-3,many,TRBV7-6,CASSLFPVAGGRDTQYF
TRBJ2-1,few,TRBV5-1,CASSPGTSGSWSYNEQFF
TRBJ2-1,.,TRBV3-1,CASSQDTDNEQFF
TRBJ2-3,few,TRBV4-2,CASSQDTSGRRDTQYF
TRBJ1-1,few,TRBV10-3,CAISDRSNRSGSEAFF
TRBJ2-1,.,TRBV3-1,CASSRDRGIYNEQFF
TRBJ2-1,few,TRBV28,CASSLGDRGYNEQFF
TRBJ2-1,many,TRBV7-7,CASSPARGTNNEQFF
TRBJ2-1,few,TRBV6-5,CASSYSSASGPSYNEQFF
TRBJ2-3,few,TRBV28,CASRPLGTGVSDTQYF
TRBJ1-1,.,TRBV12-3/TRBV12-4,CASSYLQGLNTEAFF
TRBJ2-5,once,TRBV28,CASSSRQARGETQYF
TRBJ2-1,.,TRBV7-8,CASSRIGTSGRGSYNEQFF
TRBJ2-7,few,TRBV7-2,CASSLVLAVYEQYF
TRBJ2-1,few,TRBV7-6,CASSLSSGFYNEQFF
TRBJ2-1,few,TRBV10-3,CAISESLGPLESYNEQFF
TRBJ2-5,.,TRBV3-1,CASSQGLAEYF
TRBJ2-1,.,TRBV7-3,CASSFDRGAAYEQFF
TRBJ2-7,few,TRBV5-1,CASSLEGDSYEQYF